The sequence of this TCR beta chain was determined in a study of T cells after yellow fever vaccination. V trimming: 3 bases; J trimming: 4 bases; junction bases outside the gene matches: 13. The CDR3 sequence is 19 residues long. Germline V gene data show CDR1 as MDHEN and CDR2 as SYDVKM. TCR cDNA was made by 5'RACE template switching, adding a universal primer site and UMIs. TCRdb redid the calling of the 5' RACE reads with MiXCR, one entry per CDR3 protein. Here the sample spans over 35,000 distinct CDR3 sequences, 5% to 8% being singletons. V gene TRBV28 combines with J gene TRBJ2-3; 13 bases are shared with TRBD2. The material sequenced was PBMCs, either bulk or a sorted T-cell subset (CD4+, CD8+, memory, or dextramer-sorted; not recorded which), taken 45 days after the yellow fever booster vaccination. This receptor was identified in a man aged 25 to 40 who received the YFV17D yellow fever vaccine. The CDR3 nucleotides are TGTGCCAGCAGTTTGAGAAAAGGTGGACTAGCGGGAGTGGCAGATACGCAGTATTTT. Its translation: CASSLRKGGLAGVADTQYF.